What follows are 7 T cell receptor beta chains derived from one specimen sequenced in a study of chemoradiotherapy in HPV16-positive cancers. Produced via immunoSEQ multiplex PCR; TCRdb's table is partial and in-frame only. The sample holds 11,000 or so clones, under 80% seen once. The specimen was collected from a patient who underwent chemoradiotherapy. The receptors were sampled from a human donor with HPV-associated anogenital cancer.

This chain's CDR3 is CASSFLLAGGPFGSYNEQFF. The DNA of the CDR3 is TGTGCCAGCAGTTTTCTCTTAGCGGGGGGGCCGTTTGGGTCCTACAATGAGCAGTTCTTC. The V gene is TRBV27, the J gene TRBJ2-1; 11 nucleotides line up with TRBD2. Germline V CDR1 and CDR2: MNHEY, SMNVEV (reference sequence). This CDR3 is built from 20 residues. The J segment lost 1 base and the V segment lost 3 bases, leaving 14 bases of the junction unmatched.

The chain carries TRBV19 and TRBJ1-5; 8 nucleotides align to TRBD1. Germline CDR1 and CDR2: LNHDA and SQIVND (reference sequence). V shed 2 bases, J shed 6 bases, and the junction held 6 bases outside the gene matches. This CDR3 region has 15 residues. The CDR3 nucleotides read TGTGCCAGTAGTATATTCCAGGGGGCGCGTCAGCCCCAGCATTTT. This sequence encodes CASSIFQGARQPQHF.

The chain is built from TRBV7-6 and TRBJ2-7; D unclear. The germline V gene has CDR1 SGHVS and CDR2 FNYEAQ. The CDR3 runs to 15 residues. Trimming took 6 bases from V and 4 from J, leaving 19 bases between them. The CDR3 nucleotides are TGTGCCAGCAGTGCAGGCCCGTCAGGTCTGTACGAGCAGTACTTC. Its protein is CASSAGPSGLYEQYF. Full variable domain (remainder filled in from reference TRBV7-6 and TRBJ2-7): GAGVSQSPRYKVTKRGQDVALRCDPISGHVSLYWYRQALGQGPEFLTYFNYEAQQDKSGLPNDRFSAERPEGSISTLTIQRTEQRDSAMYRCASSAGPSGLYEQYFGPGTRLTVT.

The chain combines TRBV6-5 with TRBJ1-5; the D gene is possibly TRBD1 (5 bases). V lost 6 bases, J lost 1 base, and 10 bases lay in between. Germline CDR1 MNHEY, CDR2 SVGAGI. The CDR3 totals 14 residues. The CDR3 here is CASRGEGSNQPQHF. The CDR3 nucleotides read TGTGCCAGCAGGGGGGAGGGCAGCAATCAGCCCCAGCATTTT.

CDR3 sequence reads: CASSLQPSGNEQFF. The DNA for the CDR3 is TGTGCCAGCAGCTTACAACCATCCGGTAATGAGCAGTTCTTC. The chain links TRBV7-3 to TRBJ2-1; D remains unclear. The CDR3 totals 14 residues. The germline V gene encodes CDR1 SGHTA and CDR2 FQGTGA. Trimming took off 2 bases at V and 7 bases at J, with 12 bases between the two ends.

The CDR3 region is CASSFSPQENQPQHF. DNA of the CDR3: TGCGCCAGCAGCTTTTCTCCACAGGAGAATCAGCCCCAGCATTTT. The chain recombines TRBV5-1 with TRBJ1-5, with D maybe TRBD1 (5 bases). Trimming removed 2 bases at V and 4 bases at J, with 13 bases between. The CDR3 is made up of 15 amino acids. Germline loops: CDR1 SGHRS, CDR2 YFSETQ. Full variable domain (outside the CDR3, taken from reference TRBV5-1 and TRBJ1-5): KAGVTQTPRYLIKTRGQQVTLSCSPISGHRSVSWYQQTPGQGLQFLFEYFSETQRNKGNFPGRFSGRQFSNSRSEMNVSTLELGDSALYLCASSFSPQENQPQHFGDGTRLSIL.

This rearrangement joins TRBV6-1 to TRBJ2-2; 9 bases map to TRBD2. The germline V gene encodes CDR1 MNHNS and CDR2 SASEGT. V dropped 2 bases and J dropped 4; count of bases not matched to a gene: 5. This CDR3 is built from 16 residues. The chain's CDR3 is CASSEWRGGRTGELFF. DNA of the CDR3: TGTGCCAGCAGTGAATGGCGGGGGGGGCGCACCGGGGAGCTGTTTTTT.